The following is a T cell receptor beta chain sequence with its context. These data come from a study of OX40 agonist ivuxolimab in advanced cancers. Only in-frame clones appear in the TCRdb table, and some are missing; sequencing was by immunoSEQ multiplex PCR. Among approximately 69,000 clones, around 84% were seen once, and the ten largest hold roughly 1.2%. CDR1 MNHEY and CDR2 SVGAGI come from the germline V gene. The CDR3 contains 14 residues. Trimming removed 2 bases at V and 3 bases at J, with 9 bases between. Blood was sampled at baseline, cycle 4 day 1, and cycle 7 day 1. The rearrangement uses TRBV6-5 and TRBJ2-3; D tentatively fits TRBD1 or TRBD2 (5 bases each). The sequenced sample was CD4+ or CD8+ T cells sorted from blood, obtained in a trial of the OX40 agonist ivuxolimab. This TCR was sampled from an adult with an advanced solid tumor such as melanoma, head and neck, liver or kidney cancer. As DNA, the CDR3 is TGTGCCAGCAGTTACGGGGGTAGGACAGATACGCAGTATTTT. As protein: CASSYGGRTDTQYF.